The 14 T cell receptor beta chains in this list originate from one sample, sequenced in a study of blood T cell repertoires in COVID-19. The repertoire was sequenced with immunoSEQ multiplex PCR; TCRdb's copy has only in-frame clones and lacks some. Here the sample spans 240,000 or so clones, more than 75% being singletons. Sequenced input: peripheral blood. The receptors originated from a woman between 35 and 50 years old who had recovered from COVID-19.

The chain uses TRBV6-5 and TRBJ2-7; 7 nucleotides match TRBD2. V trimming: 0 bases; J trimming: 6 bases; junction bases outside the gene matches: 8. CDR3 length: 15 residues. Germline V gene sequence: CDR1 MNHEY, CDR2 SVGAGI. CDR3 sequence (DNA): TGTGCCAGCAGTTACTCGGGGGGGTCTTTAGTCGAGCAGTACTTC. Amino acid sequence: CASSYSGGSLVEQYF.

The chain is built from TRBV27 and TRBJ1-4, with 8 bases that match TRBD1. The CDR3 extends over 16 amino acids. Germline values: CDR1 MNHEY, CDR2 SMNVEV (reference sequence). Trimming took 3 bases from V and 2 from J; bases not matched to a gene: 5. In DNA, the CDR3 is TGTGCCAGCAGTTTCGGCAGGGGGCCGACTAATGAAAAACTGTTTTTT. Its protein is CASSFGRGPTNEKLFF.

The rearrangement uses TRBV6-2 or TRBV6-3 and TRBJ2-7, with 8 bases identical to TRBD2. The CDR3 consists of 14 residues. J gave up 3 bases and V 6 bases, and 7 bases lay outside the gene matches. Germline V gives CDR1 MNHEY, CDR2 SVGEGT. The CDR3 coding sequence is TGTGCCAGCAGCCGGGGGGGCGGGAGCTACGAGCAGTACTTC. Translated: CASSRGGGSYEQYF.

This chain uses TRBV19 with TRBJ2-2, with D tentatively TRBD1 (5 bases). There are 15 residues in the CDR3. Germline values: CDR1 LNHDA, CDR2 SQIVND (reference sequence). V was clipped by 7 bases and J by 6 bases, with 18 bases between them. The CDR3 loop reads CASTRAGATAGELFF. As DNA, the CDR3 is TGTGCCAGTACCCGGGCTGGGGCCACTGCCGGGGAGCTGTTTTTT.

The rearrangement uses TRBV4-3 and TRBJ2-7; 8 positions agree with TRBD1. The CDR3 sequence is 15 residues long. Trimming took 0 bases from V and 2 from J; bases not matched to a gene: 3. Germline CDR1 is LGHNA and CDR2 is YSLEER. Here the CDR3 DNA reads TGCGCCAGCAGCCAAGATCTACAGGGGGCCTACGAGCAGTACTTC. Translating gives CASSQDLQGAYEQYF.

This clone was found a few times. Other DNA sequences from this sample encode an identical CDR3 as well. The gene calls are TRBV30 and TRBJ1-1, with D possibly matching TRBD1 (5 bases). Germline CDR1 and CDR2: GTSNPN and SVGIG (reference sequence). This CDR3 is built from 13 residues. V dropped 3 bases and J dropped 3 bases, with 11 bases sitting between them. CDR3 DNA: TGTGCCTGGAGACGTGGCAGGGACACTGAAGCTTTCTTT. It is translated as CAWRRGRDTEAFF. Filled out from reference TRBV30 and TRBJ1-1, the complete variable domain reads SQTIHQWPATLVQPVGSPLSLECTVEGTSNPNLYWYRQAAGRGLQLLFYSVGIGQISSEVPQNLSASRPQDRQFILSSKKLLLSDSGFYLCAWRRGRDTEAFFGQGTRLTVV.

This chain links TRBV7-3 with TRBJ2-1; 11 nucleotides line up with TRBD2. Germline V CDR1 and CDR2: SGHTA, FQGTGA. This CDR3 region has 16 residues. V shed 5 bases and J 3 bases; nucleotides not matched to a gene: 6. In DNA form, the CDR3 reads TGTGCCAGCAGCCCCATCACTAGCGGGAGCTACAATGAGCAGTTCTTC. This translates into CASSPITSGSYNEQFF.

The chain joins TRBV15 to TRBJ2-2; 11 bases are a match to TRBD2. The CDR3 has 18 residues. V was pared by 0 bases and J by 1 base, with 4 bases of the junction left unmatched. Germline V CDR1 and CDR2: LNHNV, YYDKDF (reference sequence). The CDR3 loop reads CATSRDPGTSGNTGELFF. The CDR3 DNA reads TGTGCCACCAGCAGAGATCCTGGGACTAGCGGGAACACCGGGGAGCTGTTTTTT.

V gene TRBV6-5 combines with J gene TRBJ1-2, with D unresolved. The CDR3 has 13 amino acids. Per the germline V gene, CDR1 is MNHEY and CDR2 is SVGAGI. Between the trimmed V and J ends, which lost 4 bases and 4 bases, there was a span of 10 bases. The CDR3 DNA is TGTGCCAGCAGTTCTGCCGGTGCCTATGGCTACACCTTC. This codes for CASSSAGAYGYTF.

This clone was found once. The chain uses TRBV24-1 and TRBJ1-4; maybe TRBD1 (5 bases). Germline V CDR1 and CDR2: KGHDR, SFDVKD. There are 15 residues in the CDR3. The ends were cut back, 3 bases at V and 2 bases at J, with 9 bases in the middle. Here the CDR3 reads CATSDPRGTNEKLFF. The DNA for the CDR3 is TGTGCCACCAGTGATCCCCGGGGGACTAATGAAAAACTGTTTTTT.

The rearrangement uses TRBV19 and TRBJ1-1; a possible D gene is TRBD1 (5 bases). The CDR3 loop spans 15 amino acids. Germline assignment: CDR1 LNHDA and CDR2 SQIVND (reference sequence). V lost 5 bases and J lost 1, with 14 bases in between. The CDR3 spells CASSPGPGANTEAFF. DNA for the CDR3: TGTGCCAGTAGTCCGGGCCCTGGGGCGAACACTGAAGCTTTCTTT.

This clone was seen a handful of times. The chain uses TRBV6-2 or TRBV6-3 and TRBJ2-7; possible D gene TRBD1, 6 bases. CDR3 size: 15 residues. In germline, CDR1 is MNHEY, CDR2 SVGEGT. The V and J ends lost 2 bases and 3 bases respectively, with 14 bases between them. CDR3 amino acids: CASSYGTPGIYEQYV. The CDR3 nucleotides are TGTGCCAGCAGTTACGGGACACCAGGAATCTACGAGCAGTACGTC.

The chain carries TRBV13 and TRBJ2-1; D may be TRBD2 (5 bases). The length of the CDR3 is 16 residues. The germline V gene has CDR1 PRHDT and CDR2 FYEKMQ (reference sequence). V lost 1 base, J lost 0 bases, and 10 bases lay in between. The CDR3 reads CASSLVGVSSYNEQFF. The CDR3 DNA sequence: TGTGCCAGCAGCTTAGTCGGGGTTAGCTCCTACAATGAGCAGTTCTTC.

The rearrangement links TRBV7-2 to TRBJ2-1; TRBD2 agrees at 14 bases. CDR1 is SGHTA and CDR2 is FQGNSA in the germline V gene. After removal of 5 bases from V and 3 bases from J, the junction contained 12 bases not matched to a gene. This CDR3 is 19 amino acids long. The CDR3 sequence is CASSPGGLAGVGVYNEQFF. The CDR3 DNA follows: TGTGCCAGCAGCCCCGGGGGACTAGCGGGAGTGGGGGTCTACAATGAGCAGTTCTTC. The whole variable domain, filled in from reference TRBV7-2 and TRBJ2-1, reads GAGVSQSPSNKVTEKGKDVELRCDPISGHTALYWYRQSLGQGLEFLIYFQGNSAPDKSGLPSDRFSAERTGGSVSTLTIQRTQQEDSAVYLCASSPGGLAGVGVYNEQFFGPGTRLTVL.